This is a list of T cell receptor beta chains from one sample in a study of blood T cell repertoires in COVID-19. Repertoires were generated with immunoSEQ multiplex PCR, while TCRdb's copy carries only in-frame clones and drops some. In the table there are about 250,000 clones, roughly 85% of which are singletons. Sequencing was done on a sample of peripheral blood. These receptors were obtained from a middle-aged man with active or convalescent COVID-19. Each CDR3 is given with its conserved first and last residue. The D gene is left open where the match is weak. Size tells how often a clone was seen (once, few, many) or the class of an expanded clone, and some rows leave it out.

clone size,V gene,J gene,D gene,CDR3 protein,CDR3 DNA
few,TRBV3-1/TRBV3-2,TRBJ1-5,TRBD1,CASSQGTGSNQPQHF,TGTGCCAGCAGCCAAGGGACAGGGTCCAATCAGCCCCAGCATTTT
NA,TRBV4-2,TRBJ1-2,TRBD1,CASRQGASGYTF,TGTGCCAGCCGACAGGGGGCAAGTGGCTACACCTTC
NA,TRBV9,TRBJ1-6,NA,CASSDTGILNSPLHF,TGTGCCAGCAGCGACACCGGGATCCTCAATTCACCCCTCCACTTT
few,TRBV28,TRBJ2-2,TRBD1,CASSLSTRGRTGELFF,TGTGCCAGCAGTTTGTCGACCAGGGGGCGCACCGGGGAGCTGTTTTTT
NA,TRBV5-5,TRBJ2-2,NA,CASSFARPQYGTGELFF,TGTGCCAGCAGCTTTGCGAGGCCCCAGTATGGCACCGGGGAGCTGTTTTTT
NA,TRBV28,TRBJ1-2,NA,CASSPLVRGHRYGYTF,TGTGCCAGCAGTCCCCTCGTCAGGGGCCATCGCTATGGCTACACCTTC
few,TRBV16,TRBJ1-2,TRBD1,CASSQLGQVGNGYTF,TGTGCCAGCAGCCAATTAGGACAGGTCGGGAATGGCTACACCTTC
NA,TRBV6-5,TRBJ1-1,TRBD1,CASGTGKNTEAFF,TGTGCCAGCGGGACAGGGAAAAACACTGAAGCTTTCTTT
NA,TRBV7-9,TRBJ2-7,TRBD1,CASSQTGLYEQYF,TGTGCCAGCAGCCAGACAGGGCTCTACGAGCAGTACTTC
NA,TRBV2,TRBJ1-2,NA,CASSEARGGSGYTF,TGTGCCAGCAGTGAAGCGAGAGGAGGGTCTGGCTACACCTTC
NA,TRBV14,TRBJ2-7,TRBD2,CASSPQAGASYEQYF,TGTGCCAGCAGCCCCCAAGCGGGAGCTTCCTACGAGCAGTACTTC
NA,TRBV24-1,TRBJ1-5,NA,CATSESGYNQPQHF,TGTGCCACCAGTGAGTCAGGGTACAATCAGCCCCAGCATTTT
NA,TRBV27,TRBJ1-2,TRBD1,CASSNPQGAWGYTF,TGTGCCAGCAGCAATCCACAGGGGGCATGGGGCTACACCTTC
NA,TRBV20-1,TRBJ2-1,TRBD2,CSASLREGPSYNEQFF,TGCAGTGCTAGTTTGCGGGAGGGTCCTTCTTACAATGAGCAGTTCTTC
NA,TRBV6-5,TRBJ2-7,TRBD2,CASSYRVAGDEQYF,TGTGCCAGCAGTTACCGGGTAGCGGGAGACGAGCAGTACTTC
NA,TRBV24-1,TRBJ1-5,NA,CATSVAGVNQPQHF,TGTGCCACCAGTGTGGCAGGCGTCAATCAGCCCCAGCATTTT
NA,TRBV7-3,TRBJ1-6,NA,CASSLGADRSSYNSPLHF,TGTGCCAGCAGCTTAGGGGCGGACCGAAGCTCCTATAATTCACCCCTCCACTTT
NA,TRBV20-1,TRBJ1-1,NA,CSARGGPEAFF,TGCAGTGCCCGGGGGGGGCCTGAAGCTTTCTTT
NA,TRBV5-5,TRBJ2-7,TRBD2,CASLESGRAYEQYF,TGTGCCAGCTTGGAAAGCGGGAGGGCCTACGAGCAGTACTTC
NA,TRBV28,TRBJ2-3,NA,CASSGSTDTQYF,TGTGCCAGCTCCGGGAGCACAGATACGCAGTATTTT
NA,TRBV5-1,TRBJ1-4,TRBD1,CASSPGTGGEKLFF,TGCGCCAGCAGCCCCGGGACAGGGGGTGAAAAACTGTTTTTT
once,TRBV9,TRBJ2-5,NA,CASSVDSQETQYF,TGTGCCAGCAGCGTTGACTCCCAAGAGACCCAGTACTTC
NA,TRBV10-3,TRBJ2-3,TRBD2,CAISAGTITDTQYF,TGTGCCATCAGTGCGGGGACTATCACAGATACGCAGTATTTT
NA,TRBV5-1,TRBJ2-1,TRBD1,CASSDLTGAANEQFF,TGCGCCAGCAGCGACCTGACAGGGGCGGCGAATGAGCAGTTCTTC
NA,TRBV6-1,TRBJ2-1,TRBD1,CASSEHSGTVKQFF,TGTGCCAGCAGTGAACACTCCGGGACAGTAAAACAGTTCTTC
NA,TRBV5-5,TRBJ2-5,TRBD2,CASSLSLAGGQETQYF,TGTGCCAGCAGCTTGAGTCTAGCGGGAGGGCAAGAGACCCAGTACTTC
NA,TRBV19,TRBJ1-5,TRBD1,CASTSGGYQPQHF,TGTGCCAGTACCTCAGGGGGGTATCAGCCCCAGCATTTT
NA,TRBV25-1,TRBJ1-1,NA,CASSDTVKAFF,TGTGCCAGCAGTGATACAGTCAAAGCTTTCTTT
NA,TRBV18,TRBJ2-7,NA,CASSRTLNYEQYF,TGTGCCAGCTCACGGACTTTAAACTACGAGCAGTACTTC
NA,TRBV7-9,TRBJ2-1,TRBD1,CASSVDRGYNEQFF,TGTGCCAGCAGCGTCGACAGGGGGTACAATGAGCAGTTCTTC
NA,TRBV7-9,TRBJ2-7,TRBD2,CASSSTSGSSYEQYF,TGTGCCAGCAGTAGTACTAGCGGGAGTTCCTACGAGCAGTACTTC
NA,TRBV28,TRBJ1-1,NA,CASSILLREYTEAFF,TGTGCCAGCAGTATTCTACTTCGGGAGTACACTGAAGCTTTCTTT
NA,TRBV14,TRBJ1-1,NA,CASSLEPYGNTEAFF,TGTGCCAGCAGTCTCGAGCCCTACGGGAACACTGAAGCTTTCTTT
NA,TRBV25-1,TRBJ2-3,NA,CASSQIRGLAQYF,TGTGCCAGCAGTCAAATCCGAGGACTGGCGCAGTATTTT
NA,TRBV28,TRBJ1-2,TRBD1,CASSQGQGGGYTF,TGTGCCAGCAGCCAGGGACAGGGTGGTGGCTACACCTTC
NA,TRBV2,TRBJ2-1,TRBD2,CASHPGTSGIGSYNEQFF,TGTGCCAGCCACCCCGGGACTAGCGGAATCGGCTCCTACAATGAGCAGTTCTTC
NA,TRBV2,TRBJ2-7,TRBD2,CASSEGLAGTYEQYF,TGTGCCAGCAGTGAGGGACTAGCGGGAACCTACGAGCAGTACTTC
NA,TRBV5-1,TRBJ1-5,NA,CASSLVPGGRQPQHF,TGCGCCAGCAGCTTGGTACCCGGGGGAAGGCAGCCCCAGCATTTT
NA,TRBV7-6,TRBJ2-1,TRBD2,CASSLAGTRIDNEQFF,TGTGCCAGCAGCTTGGCCGGGACTAGGATCGACAATGAGCAGTTCTTC
NA,TRBV18,TRBJ1-2,NA,CASSTVGQRYGYTF,TGTGCCAGCTCAACCGTCGGACAGCGTTATGGCTACACCTTC
NA,TRBV9,TRBJ1-4,NA,CASSVGAAPGGSEKLFF,TGTGCCAGCAGCGTAGGGGCGGCTCCGGGGGGTAGTGAAAAACTGTTTTTT
NA,TRBV11-3,TRBJ2-3,TRBD2,CASSSGTSGGTDTQYF,TGTGCCAGCAGCTCCGGGACTAGCGGGGGCACAGATACGCAGTATTTT
NA,TRBV7-3,TRBJ1-1,NA,CASSFGGASEAFF,TGTGCCAGCAGCTTTGGAGGGGCCTCTGAAGCTTTCTTT
NA,TRBV7-3,TRBJ2-5,TRBD2,CASSLETRTPSGKQETQYF,TGTGCCAGCAGCTTAGAGACGAGGACACCCAGCGGGAAACAAGAGACCCAGTACTTC
NA,TRBV7-2,TRBJ1-2,TRBD1,CASSIPGQGEGYTF,TGTGCCAGCAGCATCCCGGGACAGGGTGAAGGCTACACCTTC
NA,TRBV7-7,TRBJ2-7,NA,CASSKGQGGSYEQYF,TGTGCTAGCAGCAAAGGACAGGGAGGGTCCTACGAGCAGTACTTC
NA,TRBV7-8,TRBJ2-1,TRBD2,CASSLEGLEYNEQFF,TGTGCCAGCAGCTTAGAGGGACTAGAATACAATGAGCAGTTCTTC
NA,TRBV20-1,TRBJ1-2,NA,CSASEGVYGYTF,TGCAGTGCTAGTGAGGGAGTCTATGGCTACACCTTC
NA,TRBV2,TRBJ2-7,TRBD2,CASSDGTSVYEQYF,TGTGCCAGCAGTGATGGGACTAGCGTCTATGAGCAGTACTTC
NA,TRBV2,TRBJ2-1,TRBD2,CASGSGRGYNEQFF,TGTGCCAGCGGGAGCGGGAGGGGGTACAATGAGCAGTTCTTC
NA,TRBV7-3,TRBJ2-1,NA,CASSPASTSPLQFF,TGTGCCAGCAGCCCAGCCTCTACTAGTCCCCTTCAGTTCTTC
many,TRBV6-5,TRBJ2-3,NA,CASIKRLYTDTQYF,TGTGCCAGCATCAAGCGACTGTACACAGATACGCAGTATTTT